This T cell receptor beta chain was observed in a study of shared clonotypes between healthy human individuals. CD45RO-negative, CCR7-selected cells formed the naive CD8 fraction, which excluded terminally differentiated effector memory CD45RA+ cells. The donors were all Caucasian adults (living in Nashville, Tennessee). This CDR3 region has 14 residues. CDR1 is MNHEY and CDR2 is SMNVEV in the germline V gene (reference sequence). The germline V and J ends were trimmed by 5 bases and 6 bases, with 13 bases remaining between them. Measured with immunoSEQ multiplex PCR; TCRdb has only the in-frame clones, and not every one. The table includes about 680,000 clones, under 95% detected once.

Sequencing used naive CD8+ T cells sorted from blood. The origin of this receptor is a man in his thirties or forties in good health. The chain carries TRBV27 and TRBJ1-4, with D perhaps matching TRBD1 (6 bases). The CDR3 DNA is TGTGCCAGCAGTCTACAGGGCTACGATGAAAAACTGTTTTTT. Translated: CASSLQGYDEKLFF.